This TCR beta chain emerged from a study of cytomegalovirus exposure and HLA in healthy donors. Trimming pared 3 bases from V and 6 bases from J, leaving 11 bases between. This CDR3 has 14 residues. Germline V gene sequence: CDR1 KGHSH, CDR2 LQKENI. PCR employed 60 Vbeta and 13 Jbeta primers. Sequencing was performed with immunoSEQ multiplex PCR; in TCRdb, only in-frame clones are kept and a portion is missing. The sample gives approximately 200,000 clones, approximately 80% of which show up once; 0.22% is in the top ten. This TCR was recovered from a girl aged 2 to 9 in good health and CMV-seronegative. The sequenced material came from PBMCs. The V and J genes are TRBV18 and TRBJ2-2; possibly TRBD1 for D (6 bases). As DNA, the CDR3 is TGTGCCAGCTCACCCAACAGGGAAGCCGGGGAGCTGTTTTTT. Protein product: CASSPNREAGELFF.